This T cell receptor beta chain was captured in a study of blood T cell repertoires in COVID-19. In the study overall: The origin of the acute and convalescent COVID-19 samples was the United States, Italy and Spain.

In the study's own analysis: The authors estimated nucleated cell counts from reference gene primer amplification. The protocol was immunoSEQ multiplex PCR, while the TCRdb copy is restricted to in-frame clones and leaves out a portion. V, J and clone size are taken as reported in that table, and D and trimming were inferred from the DNA itself. This sample has about 190,000 clones; around 79% occur once, and the top ten carry less than 15%. V was clipped by 2 bases and J by 10 bases, with 15 bases between them. Germline CDR1 reads GTSNPN; CDR2 reads SVGIG (reference sequence). CDR3 length: 13 residues.

The TCR sequence derives from a man aged 45-65 years who had recovered from COVID-19. The V gene is TRBV30, the J gene TRBJ1-5; weak D call: TRBD1 (6 bases). The sample was peripheral blood. CDR3 region: CAWSSGQNLPQHF. In DNA form, the CDR3 reads TGTGCCTGGAGTTCCGGACAGAATCTACCCCAGCATTTT.